Listed below are T cell receptor beta chains from one sample, sequenced in a study of beta chain features in type 1 diabetes. TCRdb keeps only in-frame clones here, not all; method: immunoSEQ multiplex PCR. The table records under 400,000 clones, 10% to 15% of them present only once. The sequenced sample consisted of naive CD4+ T cells from blood. The receptors come from a man aged 18 to 29 in good health. Both conserved end residues are part of each CDR3. D genes are given only for firm matches. A clone size is listed for some rows: how often the clone was seen (once, few, many), or a class if it is expanded.

clone_size	d_call	v_call	j_call	cdr3_nt	cdr3_aa
few	TRBD2	TRBV4-3	TRBJ2-1	TGCGCCAGCAGCCAAGAGGTAGGTCGACCAGCTAGCGGAACCCACCGGGTGCAGTTCTTC	CASSQEVGRPASGTHRVQFF
NA	TRBD1	TRBV9	TRBJ1-1	TGTGCCAGCAGCCTATCGGACAGGCCAGTGGGCACTGAAGCTTTCTTT	CASSLSDRPVGTEAFF
NA	TRBD1	TRBV18	TRBJ1-4	TGTGCCAGCTCACCAACAGGGGGGGACGAAAAACTGTTTTTT	CASSPTGGDEKLFF
few	TRBD2	TRBV10-3	TRBJ2-1	TGTGCCATCACCTCGGGGGGGGCCGCGGTCTTC	CAITSGGAAVF
NA	NA	TRBV10-3	TRBJ2-7	TGTGCCATCAGTGACGAACTTGAGAACGAGCAGTACTTC	CAISDELENEQYF
few	TRBD2	TRBV19	TRBJ2-7	TGTGCCAGTAGTATCCCTTCAGCGGGAGGGTACGAGCAGTACTTC	CASSIPSAGGYEQYF
few	TRBD1	TRBV18	TRBJ2-6	TGTGCCAGCTCACTCAGGACAGGGCTCGGGGCCAACGTCCTGACTTTC	CASSLRTGLGANVLTF
NA	NA	TRBV5-1	TRBJ1-4	TGCGCCACGAGGGAGGGACAAGTCAATGAAAAACTGTTTTTT	CATREGQVNEKLFF
once	NA	TRBV28	TRBJ2-1	TGTGCCAGCAGTTTTGTGGCAGGATATGGGCAGTTCTTC	CASSFVAGYGQFF
few	TRBD1	TRBV30	TRBJ1-5	TGTGCCTGGAGTGCCCCCTTGACAGGGGTGGGTCAGCCCCAGCATTTT	CAWSAPLTGVGQPQHF